This entry lists 27 T cell receptor beta chains sequenced from one sample in a study of cytomegalovirus exposure and HLA in healthy donors. PCR was performed using 60 Vbeta and 13 Jbeta primers. Sequenced by immunoSEQ multiplex PCR; TCRdb stores in-frame clones only, minus some. The sample includes under 170,000 clones, 50% to 75% seen only once; the top ten take under 7.5%. Sequenced input: PBMCs. The receptors were sampled from a woman aged 55-69 years in good health and CMV-seropositive.

This clone was detected only a few times. The chain carries TRBV9 and TRBJ2-2, with D possibly matching TRBD2 (5 bases). The CDR3 extends over 17 amino acids. The germline gives CDR1 SGDLS, CDR2 YYNGEE. Trimming stripped 5 bases from V and 0 bases from J, with 17 bases between. CDR3 amino acids: CASSLRGRSTNTGELFF. CDR3 coding DNA: TGTGCCAGCAGTCTTCGGGGTCGGAGCACGAACACCGGGGAGCTGTTTTTT.

This clone showed up just a few times. The J gene is TRBJ2-7, the V gene TRBV23-1; 7 bases align to TRBD2. TRBV23-1 belongs to the ORF category, with a function that is uncertain. The CDR3 has 14 amino acids. J gave up 3 bases and V 4 bases, and 6 bases lay outside the gene matches. The CDR3 loop is CASSLASGVYEQYF. CDR3 nucleotides: TGCGCCAGCAGTCTGGCTAGCGGTGTCTACGAGCAGTACTTC.

The chain is built from TRBV5-1 and TRBJ2-5; 13 bases match TRBD2. CDR1 and CDR2 (germline): SGHRS, YFSETQ. The junction had 5 bases not matched to a gene; V was cut back by 4 bases and J by 5 bases. CDR3 length: 15 amino acids. DNA for the CDR3: TGCGCCAGCAGCCTCGGGACTAGCGGGATTGAGACCCAGTACTTC. Translating gives CASSLGTSGIETQYF. The full variable domain, its missing parts supplied by reference TRBV5-1 and TRBJ2-5, is KAGVTQTPRYLIKTRGQQVTLSCSPISGHRSVSWYQQTPGQGLQFLFEYFSETQRNKGNFPGRFSGRQFSNSRSEMNVSTLELGDSALYLCASSLGTSGIETQYFGPGTRLLVL.

The rearrangement links TRBV2 to TRBJ2-5; D might be TRBD1 (6 bases). The CDR3 consists of 14 residues. V was shortened by 5 bases and J by 2 bases, with 12 bases between the two germline ends. Germline V gives CDR1 SNHLY, CDR2 FYNNEI. The CDR3 sequence: CASSRTGLQETQYF. CDR3 nucleotide sequence: TGTGCCAGCAGTCGAACAGGGTTACAAGAGACCCAGTACTTC.

This clone was recorded once. The rearrangement joins TRBV5-1 to TRBJ2-7; tentative D call: TRBD1 (6 bases). Trimming stripped 4 bases from V and 0 bases from J, with 11 bases between. The CDR3 loop spans 14 amino acids. Germline CDR1 SGHRS, CDR2 YFSETQ. The CDR3 DNA reads as TGCGCCAGCAGCGCCCAGACAGGCTCCTACGAGCAGTACTTC. It encodes CASSAQTGSYEQYF.

This clone showed up just once. The chain couples TRBV7-9 to TRBJ2-5; 12 nucleotides align to TRBD2. The CDR3 runs to 15 residues. The germline V gene has CDR1 SEHNR and CDR2 FQNEAQ (reference sequence). V shed 5 bases and J 5 bases; nucleotides not matched to a gene: 6. CDR3 sequence: CASSRLLAGGETQYF. CDR3 coding DNA: TGTGCCAGCAGCAGGCTACTAGCGGGAGGCGAGACCCAGTACTTC.

This clone showed up just a few times. This sequence joins TRBV6-5 and TRBJ1-5, with a weak D call TRBD1 (5 bases). Germline V gene data show CDR1 as MNHEY and CDR2 as SVGAGI. V gave up 5 bases and J gave up 0 bases, with 11 bases separating them. The CDR3 is 15 amino acids. CDR3 DNA: TGTGCCAGCAGTGTCAGGGTGAATAGCAATCAGCCCCAGCATTTT. Its protein is CASSVRVNSNQPQHF.

This clone was detected a few times. The V call is TRBV28, the J call TRBJ2-2; 9 nucleotides line up with TRBD1. The V segment lost 6 bases and the J segment 6 bases; nucleotides outside the gene matches: 5. Germline loops: CDR1 MDHEN, CDR2 SYDVKM. There are 14 residues in the CDR3. This CDR3 reads CASRGTGSSGELFF. Written as DNA, the CDR3 is TGTGCCAGCAGGGGGACAGGGAGTTCCGGGGAGCTGTTTTTT.

The gene calls are TRBV7-8 and TRBJ2-7; D gene unclear. Deletions cut 5 bases from V and 2 bases from J, with 10 bases between. CDR3 size: 13 residues. Germline V lookup: CDR1 SGHVS, CDR2 FQNEAQ. The CDR3 is CASSLNGPYEQYF. In nucleotides, the CDR3 is TGTGCCAGCAGCCTGAATGGCCCCTACGAGCAGTACTTC.

This clone came up a few times. V is TRBV6-6 and J is TRBJ2-7; 8 bases match TRBD1. CDR1 is MNHNY, CDR2 SVGAGI, per germline (reference sequence). The CDR3 length is 14 residues. The ends lost 6 bases at V and 5 bases at J; junction bases unmatched: 9. The CDR3 loop is CASRSGRGRDEQYF. The DNA for the CDR3 is TGTGCCAGCAGATCGGGCAGGGGGCGTGACGAGCAGTACTTC.

The V gene is TRBV2, the J gene TRBJ2-7; 10 bases are shared with TRBD1. The CDR3 is 14 amino acids. J lost 3 bases, V lost 6 bases, and 5 bases had no gene match. CDR1 and CDR2 (germline): SNHLY, FYNNEI. The CDR3, as DNA: TGTGCCAGCAGCAAGGACAGGGGGTTCTACGAGCAGTACTTC. This gives the protein CASSKDRGFYEQYF.

Notes on this clone: Germline and junction disagree at one end, which may indicate a read error. The chain uses TRBV7-9 and TRBJ2-1, with D possibly TRBD1 on 5 matching bases. Germline V gives CDR1 SEHNR, CDR2 FQNEAQ (reference sequence). The CDR3 extends over 16 amino acids. The CDR3 coding sequence is TGTGCCAGCAGCTTTCCTCCGGGCACTGACAGCAATGAGCGGTTCTTC. Amino acid sequence: CASSFPPGTDSNERFF. The full variable domain, with the rest looked up from reference TRBV7-9 and TRBJ2-1, is DTGVSQNPRHKITKRGQNVTFRCDPISEHNRLYWYRQTLGQGPEFLTYFQNEAQLEKSRLLSDRFSAERPKGSFSTLEIQRTEQGDSAMYLCASSFPPGTDSNERFFGPGTRLTVL.

The V gene is TRBV27, the J gene TRBJ2-1, with TRBD1 as a possible D gene (5 bases). The CDR3 runs to 17 residues. The germline gives CDR1 MNHEY, CDR2 SMNVEV (reference sequence). The germline V and J ends were trimmed by 5 bases and 4 bases, with 21 bases remaining between them. CDR3 coding DNA: TGTGCCAGCAGTAATCAAGGGGTTGCTGCCCTGTACAATGAGCAGTTCTTC. It encodes CASSNQGVAALYNEQFF.

The chain employs TRBV28 and TRBJ2-7; 10 bases are shared with TRBD1. This CDR3 comprises 12 residues. Trimming removed 8 bases from V and 12 bases from J; junction bases left unmatched: 10. Germline V gene sequence: CDR1 MDHEN, CDR2 SYDVKM. CDR3 in DNA: TGTGCCAGCGGCTGGGGCGACAGGGGGCGGTACTTC. Its protein product is CASGWGDRGRYF. The complete variable domain, with remaining parts taken from reference TRBV28 and TRBJ2-7, reads DVKVTQSSRYLVKRTGEKVFLECVQDMDHENMFWYRQDPGLGLRLIYFSYDVKMKEKGDIPEGYSVSREKKERFSLILESASTNQTSMYLCASGWGDRGRYFGPGTRLTVT.

This clone was counted a few times. V and J are TRBV2 and TRBJ2-7, with TRBD2 matching 8 bases. CDR3 length equals 16 residues. V lost 1 base and J lost 4; bases outside the gene matches: 9. Germline V CDR1 and CDR2: SNHLY, FYNNEI. The CDR3 nucleotides are TGTGCCAGCAGTGAAGAGAGAGCGGGAGAATATTACGAGCAGTACTTC. It translates to CASSEERAGEYYEQYF.

V is TRBV21-1 and J is TRBJ2-7; TRBD1 is taken as the D call from the table, unchecked against the DNA. TRBV21-1 is given as a pseudogene. The CDR3 consists of 19 residues. CDR3: CASSKEYERAGTGSYEQYF. CDR3 nucleotides: TGTGCCAGCAGCAAAGAGTACGAGAGAGCCGGGACAGGGTCCTACGAGCAGTACTTC.

The chain uses TRBV19 and TRBJ1-5; a possible D gene is TRBD1 (5 bases). CDR1 and CDR2 (germline): LNHDA, SQIVND (reference sequence). This CDR3 is built from 14 residues. Trimming pared 5 bases from V and 2 bases from J, leaving 10 bases between. CDR3: CASSRQTGNQPQHF. The CDR3 DNA is TGTGCCAGTAGTCGACAGACTGGCAATCAGCCCCAGCATTTT.

The V call is TRBV7-2, the J call TRBJ1-4, with 7 bases fitting TRBD1. This CDR3 comprises 14 residues. V gave up 5 bases and J gave up 8 bases; unmatched junction bases: 8. CDR1 is SGHTA and CDR2 is FQGNSA in the germline V gene. The CDR3 protein is CASSQGGSLEKLFF. The CDR3 nucleotides read TGTGCCAGCAGCCAAGGGGGCTCTTTGGAAAAACTGTTTTTT.

The J gene is TRBJ2-7, the V gene TRBV28; no firm D call. This CDR3 spans 13 amino acids. V shed 2 bases and J shed 2 bases, with 7 bases lying between them. Germline CDR1 MDHEN, CDR2 SYDVKM. The CDR3 nucleotides are TGTGCCAGCAGTTTAAGCTTAGCCTACGAGCAGTACTTC. Residues: CASSLSLAYEQYF. Using reference TRBV28 and TRBJ2-7 for the parts outside the CDR3, the full variable domain is DVKVTQSSRYLVKRTGEKVFLECVQDMDHENMFWYRQDPGLGLRLIYFSYDVKMKEKGDIPEGYSVSREKKERFSLILESASTNQTSMYLCASSLSLAYEQYFGPGTRLTVT.

The CDR3 loop reads CASSFLGQEQGTQYF. CDR3 sequence (DNA): TGTGCCAGCAGCTTTTTGGGACAGGAGCAAGGTACGCAGTATTTT. The chain joins TRBV11-2 to TRBJ2-3; 8 bases fit TRBD1. V lost 3 bases, J lost 8 bases, and 10 bases stayed unmatched. Looked up from germline, CDR1 is SGHAT and CDR2 is FQNNGV. The CDR3 covers 15 residues.

This chain links TRBV5-1 with TRBJ2-2; TRBD1 matches at 7 bases. Trimming removed 4 bases from V and 4 bases from J; junction bases left unmatched: 7. The CDR3 covers 15 residues. Germline assignment: CDR1 SGHRS and CDR2 YFSETQ. CDR3 amino acids: CASSREGATTGELFF. CDR3 bases: TGCGCCAGCAGCCGCGAGGGGGCCACCACCGGGGAGCTGTTTTTT.

The chain employs TRBV4-3 and TRBJ2-3; 12 bases fit TRBD2. This CDR3 is built from 18 residues. The trim removed 1 base at V and 2 bases at J, leaving 7 bases unmatched. Germline V CDR1 and CDR2: LGHNA, YSLEER. The CDR3 nucleotides read TGCGCCAGCAGCCAAGGGGCTAGCGGGAGGGGGAACACAGATACGCAGTATTTT. Amino acids: CASSQGASGRGNTDTQYF.

This clone has just one count. The chain couples TRBV5-4 to TRBJ1-2; D possibly corresponds to TRBD1 (6 bases). V dropped 0 bases and J dropped 7 bases, with 10 bases sitting between them. CDR1 is SGHNT and CDR2 is YYREEE in the germline V gene (reference sequence). The CDR3 spans 13 residues. The CDR3 DNA is TGTGCCAGCAGCTTGGACAGGGCGTCTGGCTACACCTTC. Its protein is CASSLDRASGYTF. Full variable domain (outside the CDR3, taken from reference TRBV5-4 and TRBJ1-2): ETGVTQSPTHLIKTRGQQVTLRCSSQSGHNTVSWYQQALGQGPQFIFQYYREEENGRGNFPPRFSGLQFPNYSSELNVNALELDDSALYLCASSLDRASGYTFGSGTRLTVV.

The gene calls are TRBV5-1 and TRBJ2-3; D is ambiguous. Per the germline V gene, CDR1 is SGHRS and CDR2 is YFSETQ. Trimming cost V 0 bases and J 2 bases, with 4 bases left between them. The length of the CDR3 is 13 residues. CDR3 coding DNA: TGCGCCAGCAGCTTGGAGCACACAGATACGCAGTATTTT. It translates to CASSLEHTDTQYF.

This clone was picked up a small number of times. The genes are TRBV28 and TRBJ2-3; 7 bases match TRBD2. This CDR3 is built from 15 residues. The germline V gene has CDR1 MDHEN and CDR2 SYDVKM. With V trimmed by 3 bases and J by 1 base, 4 bases remained unmatched. The DNA of the CDR3 is TGTGCCAGCAGTTTCATAGGACTAGGCACAGATACGCAGTATTTT. Translating it yields CASSFIGLGTDTQYF.

This clone was detected only a few times. V gene TRBV6-5 combines with J gene TRBJ2-5, with 8 bases identical to TRBD2. V shed 2 bases and J 5 bases; nucleotides not matched to a gene: 10. From germline, CDR1 is MNHEY and CDR2 SVGAGI. The CDR3 has 16 amino acids. The CDR3 is CASSYPPGGGSETQYF. CDR3 in DNA: TGTGCCAGCAGTTACCCCCCCGGGGGGGGCTCGGAGACCCAGTACTTC.

The genes are TRBV15 and TRBJ2-3; 7 bases are a match to TRBD2. The V segment lost 3 bases and the J segment 2 bases; nucleotides outside the gene matches: 8. CDR3 length: 16 amino acids. Germline V gene lookup returns CDR1 LNHNV and CDR2 YYDKDF (reference sequence). CDR3 amino acids: CATSSLETSATDTQYF. The CDR3 nucleotides are TGTGCCACCAGCAGCCTAGAAACTAGCGCCACAGATACGCAGTATTTT.